A single sample is the source of the 10 T cell receptor beta chains below, sequenced in a study of OX40 agonist ivuxolimab in advanced cancers. Clones were read by immunoSEQ multiplex PCR, and TCRdb kept only the in-frame ones, dropping some. This sample yields some 82,000 clones, of which around 88% are seen a single time; 0.76% belongs to the top ten. The sequencing here drew on CD4+ or CD8+ T cells sorted from blood, taken in a trial of the OX40 agonist ivuxolimab. The receptors here all came from an adult with an advanced solid tumor such as melanoma, head and neck, liver or kidney cancer.

The CDR3 loop reads CASSVATGSLYEQYF. As DNA, the CDR3 is TGTGCCAGCAGCGTAGCTACAGGATCTTTATACGAGCAGTACTTC. The genes are TRBV9 and TRBJ2-7; possible D gene TRBD1, 5 bases. The CDR3 consists of 15 residues. The germline gives CDR1 SGDLS, CDR2 YYNGEE. V dropped 0 bases and J dropped 4 bases, with 14 bases sitting between them.

In the case of this clone: One end of the junction is discordant with germline, which a read error may explain. The rearrangement links TRBV7-7 to TRBJ2-2; TRBD1 agrees at 7 bases. The CDR3 sequence is 15 residues long. Germline V gene lookup returns CDR1 SSHAT and CDR2 FNYEAQ (reference sequence). CDR3 bases: TGTGCTAGCAGCCCACGACAGGGCGGTCACGGGGAGCTGTTTTTT. This translates into CASSPRQGGHGELFF.

The chain joins TRBV11-3 to TRBJ2-2; D is undetermined. V dropped 4 bases and J dropped 5 bases, with 5 bases sitting between them. Germline-derived CDR1 and CDR2 are SGHNT and YENEEA. The length of the CDR3 is 12 residues. CDR3 DNA: TGTGCCAGCAGCTCACGTACCGGGGAGCTGTTTTTT. Translation gives CASSSRTGELFF.

V gene TRBV2 combines with J gene TRBJ2-6, with 10 bases matching TRBD1. The J segment lost 2 bases and the V segment lost 1 base, leaving 8 bases of the junction unmatched. Germline V lookup: CDR1 SNHLY, CDR2 FYNNEI. There are 19 residues in the CDR3. The CDR3 is CASSEVPGTGATGANVLTF. CDR3 bases: TGTGCCAGCAGTGAAGTACCCGGGACAGGGGCTACTGGGGCCAACGTCCTGACTTTC.

CDR3 residues: CAWSTQGPTYEQYF. The CDR3 DNA reads TGTGCCTGGAGTACACAGGGCCCTACCTACGAGCAGTACTTC. The genes are TRBV30 and TRBJ2-7; tentative D call: TRBD1 (6 bases). The CDR3 runs to 14 residues. Per the germline V gene, CDR1 is GTSNPN and CDR2 is SVGIG (reference sequence). V lost 2 bases to trimming and J lost 2 bases, with 13 bases between them.

CDR3 coding DNA: TGTGCCAGCAGTTCGCAGGCTAACGAGCAGTACTTC. Its protein product is CASSSQANEQYF. The chain is built from TRBV27 and TRBJ2-7; no clear D gene. Germline CDR1 and CDR2: MNHEY and SMNVEV (reference sequence). V was clipped by 4 bases and J by 5 bases, with 9 bases between them. The CDR3 runs 12 residues.

The chain has TRBV29-1 and TRBJ2-1; TRBD1 matches at 8 bases. Germline CDR1 reads SQVTM; CDR2 reads ANQGSEA. Trimming took 1 base from V and 1 from J; bases not matched to a gene: 6. This CDR3 has 16 amino acids. The CDR3 region has the DNA TGCAGCGTTGAAGGGGGGACAGGTTCGTCCTACAATGAGCAGTTCTTC. The encoded protein is CSVEGGTGSSYNEQFF.

The chain is built from TRBV15 and TRBJ2-2; 12 bases line up with TRBD1. The ends lost 7 bases at V and 6 bases at J; junction bases unmatched: 15. Germline loops: CDR1 LNHNV, CDR2 YYDKDF (reference sequence). CDR3 length: 18 amino acids. The CDR3 loop is CATTPGQGAVVSSGELFF. Written as DNA, the CDR3 is TGTGCCACCACCCCGGGACAGGGGGCGGTGGTTTCTTCCGGGGAGCTGTTTTTT.

V gene TRBV5-4 combines with J gene TRBJ2-3; no clear D. The germline V gene has CDR1 SGHNT and CDR2 YYREEE (reference sequence). The CDR3 runs 15 residues. Trimming removed 0 bases at V and 6 bases at J, with 14 bases between. In nucleotides, the CDR3 is TGTGCCAGCAGCTTGGCCGGTCAGCAGAGGGATACGCAGTATTTT. Translating it yields CASSLAGQQRDTQYF. Based on the CDR3 plus reference TRBV5-4 and TRBJ2-3, the full variable domain is ETGVTQSPTHLIKTRGQQVTLRCSSQSGHNTVSWYQQALGQGPQFIFQYYREEENGRGNFPPRFSGLQFPNYSSELNVNALELDDSALYLCASSLAGQQRDTQYFGPGTRLTVL.

CDR3 amino acids: CASSRDSGWSSGNTIYF. The CDR3 DNA reads as TGTGCCAGCAGCCGGGACTCCGGTTGGTCCTCTGGAAACACCATATATTTT. This chain uses TRBV7-2 with TRBJ1-3; D is perhaps TRBD1 (5 bases). From germline, CDR1 is SGHTA and CDR2 FQGNSA. The CDR3 has 17 residues. V lost 5 bases and J lost 0, with 17 bases in between.